The 10 T cell receptor beta chains listed next were all sequenced from one sample in a study of breast tumors, draining lymph nodes, adjacent tissues. The lymph nodes were axillary draining lymph nodes from breast cancer patients. Each CDR3 protein gets one entry after TCRdb re-called the multiplex PCR reads with MiXCR. This table holds approximately 150,000 distinct CDR3 sequences, 30% to 40% found once. The sequenced sample consisted of axillary lymph node tissue. These receptors all stem from a female donor with breast cancer. Some clones in this sample may be carry-over from other donors' samples.

This clonotype was counted ten times or more. The rearrangement joins TRBV5-8 to TRBJ2-3; 7 bases are shared with TRBD1. The CDR3 sequence is 15 residues long. With V trimmed by 4 bases and J by 0 bases, 5 bases remained unmatched. Germline V gene data show CDR1 as SGHTS and CDR2 as YDEGEE. The CDR3 sequence is CASSNRDSSTDTQYF. The CDR3 nucleotides read TGTGCCAGCAGCAACCGGGACAGCAGCACAGATACGCAGTATTTT.

Turning to this clonotype: This CDR3 fails to terminate in the conserved phenylalanine or tryptophan, so it likely reflects a read error. J is TRBJ2-7 and V is TRBV15; weak D call: TRBD1 (6 bases). The CDR3 has 13 residues. Trimming stripped 3 bases from V and 3 bases from J, with 9 bases between. Germline CDR1 and CDR2: LNHNV and YYDKDF (reference sequence). The CDR3 sequence is CATSRDSHYEQYL. DNA for the CDR3: TGTGCCACCAGCAGGGACAGTCACTACGAGCAGTACCTC.

This clonotype has a handful of counts. This may arise from a read error, as a much more abundant clone is one base away. The J gene is TRBJ2-3, the V gene TRBV7-9, with D possibly TRBD2 on 6 matching bases. The germline gives CDR1 SEHNR, CDR2 FQNEAQ (reference sequence). This CDR3 has 15 residues. CDR3 loop: CASSPRGRDKYTRYF. CDR3 DNA sequence: TGTGCCAGCAGCCCCCGAGGGCGGGATAAATATACGCGGTATTTT.

Details on this clonotype: The junction shows a germline mismatch at one end, possibly a read error. This chain uses TRBV7-8 with TRBJ2-5; no definite D call. The length of the CDR3 is 15 residues. CDR1 and CDR2 from the germline V gene are SGHVS and FQNEAQ. Here the CDR3 reads CASSHLKWRGETRYF. The DNA for the CDR3 is TGTGCCAGCAGCCATTTAAAGTGGAGAGGAGAGACCCGGTACTTC.

This clonotype was recorded many times. CDR3: CASSEITDTQYF. The DNA of the CDR3 is TGTGCCAGCAGCGAAATCACAGATACGCAGTATTTT. The chain links TRBV3-1 to TRBJ2-3; no clear D. The germline V gene encodes CDR1 LGHDT and CDR2 YNNKEL (reference sequence). Between the trimmed V and J ends, which lost 5 bases and 2 bases, there was a span of 5 bases. The CDR3 consists of 12 residues.

This clonotype has at least ten counts. The chain is built from TRBV16 and TRBJ2-7, with TRBD1 as a possible D gene (6 bases). Trimming cost V 3 bases and J 0 bases, with 9 bases left between them. Per germline, CDR1 KGHSY and CDR2 FQNENV. The CDR3 is made up of 14 amino acids. The CDR3 region is CASSQGANSYEQYF. CDR3 DNA: TGTGCCAGCAGCCAGGGGGCCAACTCCTACGAGCAGTACTTC.

In its sample, this clonotype was seen many times. The chain couples TRBV28 to TRBJ2-7; D is tentatively TRBD1 or TRBD2 (5 bases each). With 6 bases removed from V and 7 bases from J, the gap between germline ends came to 16 bases. The CDR3 has 13 amino acids. Germline loops: CDR1 MDHEN, CDR2 SYDVKM. For the CDR3, the DNA is TGTGCCAGCAGGGCCGGGACCACGGGGGAGCAGTACTTC. It is translated as CASRAGTTGEQYF.

About this clonotype: A read error is possible here, since a much larger clone lies one base away. This sequence joins TRBV5-6 and TRBJ2-7; 7 nucleotides agree with TRBD1. There are 14 residues in the CDR3. Trimming cost V 4 bases and J 6 bases; bases outside gene matches: 10. Germline loops: CDR1 SGHDT, CDR2 YYEEEE. This chain's CDR3 is CASSAGTAILEQYF. Here the CDR3 DNA reads TGTGCCAGCAGCGCCGGGACAGCGATTCTCGAGCAGTACTTC.

This clonotype was found many times. The gene calls are TRBV9 and TRBJ1-2; D uncertain. Germline CDR1 reads SGDLS; CDR2 reads YYNGEE. This CDR3 comprises 13 residues. Trimming took off 2 bases at V and 2 bases at J, with 7 bases between the two ends. Here the CDR3 DNA reads TGTGCCAGCAGCGTCTCCAAAAACTATGGCTACACCTTC. It is translated as CASSVSKNYGYTF.

Worth noting for this clonotype: Because the CDR3's place on the DNA is in doubt, the DNA is left out and the CDR3 is given as listed by TCRdb. The genes are TRBV24-1 and TRBJ1-5. Germline CDR1 and CDR2: KGHDR and SFDVKD. The CDR3 sequence runs 17 residues, both termini included. The CDR3 reads CATRPLRAVLRAGHQHF.